The rows below give T cell receptor beta chains drawn from one sample of a study of neurological immune-mediated disorders. TCRdb reprocessed the 5' RACE reads via MiXCR and lists one record per CDR3 protein. The sample gives 50,000 to 70,000 distinct CDR3 sequences, around 10% of which show up once; about 6.3% is in the top ten. The sample comprised PBMCs. All receptors derive from a male donor with HTLV-1-associated myelopathy (HAM/TSP). Both conserved end residues are part of each CDR3. The D gene is left open where the match is weak. The size field is filled for only some rows; it gives once, few, many or a size class.

V,J,D,size,CDR3,DNA
TRBV20-1,TRBJ1-6,NA,once,CSAKSGLNSPINF,TGCAGTGCAAAATCTGGATTGAATTCACCCATCAACTTT
TRBV12-3/TRBV12-4,TRBJ1-1,NA,many,CASSYRAAVNTEAFF,TGTGCCAGCAGTTACCGAGCAGCTGTGAACACTGAAGCTTTCTTT
TRBV28,TRBJ2-5,TRBD1,many,CASRPGGRETQYF,TGTGCCAGCAGGCCAGGGGGAAGGGAGACCCAGTACTTC
TRBV6-1,TRBJ2-3,NA,many,CASKIRLGGPEDTQYF,TGTGCCAGCAAGATTCGTTTGGGGGGGCCGGAAGATACGCAGTATTTT
TRBV7-9,TRBJ2-1,NA,many,CASSLEVGHNEQFF,TGTGCCAGCAGCTTAGAAGTAGGCCACAATGAGCAGTTCTTC
TRBV14,TRBJ2-3,NA,many,CASSHLGQNTDTQYF,TGTGCCAGCAGCCACCTCGGACAGAACACAGATACGCAGTATTTT
TRBV3-1,TRBJ1-1,TRBD1,many,CASSQLTGPNTEAFF,TGTGCCAGCAGCCAACTGACAGGGCCAAACACTGAAGCTTTCTTT
TRBV6-5,TRBJ2-7,TRBD1,many,CASRRDSYEQYF,TGTGCCAGCAGAAGGGACAGTTACGAGCAGTACTTC
TRBV20-1,TRBJ2-2,NA,many,CSAPKDSNTGELFF,TGCAGTGCACCTAAAGACAGCAACACCGGGGAGCTGTTTTTT
TRBV5-1,TRBJ2-5,NA,many,CASGPTVGKETQYF,TGCGCCAGCGGACCCACAGTGGGGAAAGAGACCCAGTACTTC
TRBV20-1,TRBJ1-4,NA,many,CSARDGFNEKLFF,TGCAGTGCTAGGGACGGCTTTAATGAAAAACTGTTTTTT
TRBV7-2,TRBJ2-1,NA,NA,CASSLQGGDEQFF,TGTGCCAGCAGCTTACAGGGGGGAGATGAGCAGTTCTTC
TRBV7-2,TRBJ2-7,TRBD1,many,CASSLGQGVYEQYF,TGTGCCAGCAGCTTAGGCCAGGGGGTCTACGAGCAGTACTTC
TRBV5-1,TRBJ2-5,NA,many,CASSLDETRRAQYF,TGCGCCAGCAGCTTGGATGAGACACGGAGGGCCCAGTACTTC
TRBV12-3/TRBV12-4,TRBJ2-2,NA,many,CASSLSLGELFF,TGTGCCAGCAGCCTGTCCCTCGGGGAGCTGTTTTTT
TRBV20-1,TRBJ2-5,NA,many,CSARGAGEIQETQYF,TGCAGTGCTAGGGGGGCGGGGGAGATCCAAGAGACCCAGTACTTC
TRBV4-3,TRBJ1-1,NA,medium-sized,CASSQDRMVGLNTEAFF,TGCGCCAGCAGCCAAGATCGAATGGTAGGATTGAACACTGAAGCTTTCTTT